Listed below are T cell receptor beta chains from one sample, sequenced in a study of blood T cell repertoires in COVID-19. TCRdb's table, derived via immunoSEQ multiplex PCR, lists solely in-frame clones and lacks some. In the table there are about 91,000 clones, around 79% of which are singletons. The sample consisted of peripheral blood. The receptors stem from a woman aged 80 or older with acute or convalescent COVID-19. Both conserved end residues are part of each CDR3. Each record gives: V gene, D gene, clone size, J gene, CDR3 protein, CDR3 DNA. The D gene is left open where the match is weak. The size field is filled for only some rows; it gives once, few, many or a size class.

V gene: TRBV7-2
D gene: -
clone size: -
J gene: TRBJ2-7
CDR3 protein: CATAGRHSYEQYF
CDR3 DNA: TGTGCCACCGCCGGGAGACACTCCTACGAGCAGTACTTC

V gene: TRBV30
D gene: -
clone size: -
J gene: TRBJ2-2
CDR3 protein: CAWSLYRDYIGSGELFF
CDR3 DNA: TGTGCCTGGAGCCTATACAGGGATTACATTGGGTCCGGGGAGCTGTTTTTT

V gene: TRBV24-1
D gene: TRBD2
clone size: -
J gene: TRBJ2-3
CDR3 protein: CATSTSHGGAGLDTQYF
CDR3 DNA: TGTGCCACCAGTACATCCCACGGGGGGGCCGGGTTAGATACGCAGTATTTT

V gene: TRBV11-3
D gene: TRBD1
clone size: -
J gene: TRBJ1-1
CDR3 protein: CASSFLWDRGLAEAFF
CDR3 DNA: TGTGCCAGCAGCTTCCTATGGGACAGGGGTTTAGCTGAAGCTTTCTTT

V gene: TRBV9
D gene: -
clone size: -
J gene: TRBJ1-5
CDR3 protein: CASSVGGSSNQPQHF
CDR3 DNA: TGTGCCAGCAGCGTAGGGGGCTCAAGCAATCAGCCCCAGCATTTT

V gene: TRBV6-5
D gene: TRBD1
clone size: -
J gene: TRBJ1-1
CDR3 protein: CASSLDRTEAFF
CDR3 DNA: TGTGCCAGCAGTTTGGACAGGACTGAAGCTTTCTTT

V gene: TRBV7-2
D gene: TRBD2
clone size: -
J gene: TRBJ2-1
CDR3 protein: CASSPGLAGYNEQFF
CDR3 DNA: TGTGCCAGCAGCCCCGGACTAGCGGGATACAATGAGCAGTTCTTC

V gene: TRBV5-4
D gene: -
clone size: -
J gene: TRBJ2-5
CDR3 protein: CASSHNLPGRETQYF
CDR3 DNA: TGTGCCAGCAGCCACAACCTGCCAGGGAGGGAGACCCAGTACTTC

V gene: TRBV28
D gene: -
clone size: few
J gene: TRBJ1-2
CDR3 protein: CASSFFGGGSYGYTF
CDR3 DNA: TGTGCCAGCAGTTTCTTCGGGGGGGGCAGCTATGGCTACACCTTC

V gene: TRBV9
D gene: -
clone size: -
J gene: TRBJ1-2
CDR3 protein: CASSVGGEQGAGGYTF
CDR3 DNA: TGTGCCAGCAGCGTAGGGGGGGAACAGGGAGCGGGAGGCTACACCTTC

V gene: TRBV5-1
D gene: -
clone size: few
J gene: TRBJ1-5
CDR3 protein: CASKGGEDQPQHF
CDR3 DNA: TGCGCCAGCAAAGGGGGGGAGGATCAGCCCCAGCATTTT

V gene: TRBV29-1
D gene: -
clone size: -
J gene: TRBJ1-2
CDR3 protein: CSGNLQGNYGYTF
CDR3 DNA: TGCAGCGGTAACCTTCAGGGAAACTATGGCTACACCTTC

V gene: TRBV4-2
D gene: -
clone size: -
J gene: TRBJ2-3
CDR3 protein: CASRVAEDTDTQYF
CDR3 DNA: TGTGCCAGTCGGGTAGCGGAAGACACAGATACGCAGTATTTT

V gene: TRBV18
D gene: TRBD1
clone size: -
J gene: TRBJ2-7
CDR3 protein: CASSPGTGGLYSYEQYF
CDR3 DNA: TGTGCCAGCTCACCAGGGACAGGGGGGCTATACTCCTACGAGCAGTACTTC

V gene: TRBV9
D gene: -
clone size: -
J gene: TRBJ2-1
CDR3 protein: CASSPRLAYNEQFF
CDR3 DNA: TGTGCCAGCAGCCCCCGACTCGCCTACAATGAGCAGTTCTTC

V gene: TRBV19
D gene: -
clone size: -
J gene: TRBJ1-4
CDR3 protein: CASSISRTNGEKLFF
CDR3 DNA: TGTGCCAGTAGTATTAGTCGCACTAACGGGGAAAAACTGTTTTTT

V gene: TRBV18
D gene: TRBD1
clone size: -
J gene: TRBJ2-6
CDR3 protein: CASSLNRGTPSGANVLTF
CDR3 DNA: TGTGCCAGCTCTCTTAACAGGGGTACCCCCTCTGGGGCCAACGTCCTGACTTTC

V gene: TRBV7-2
D gene: -
clone size: -
J gene: TRBJ1-1
CDR3 protein: CASSLHYSEAFF
CDR3 DNA: TGTGCCAGCAGCTTACACTATAGTGAAGCTTTCTTT

V gene: TRBV18
D gene: TRBD2
clone size: -
J gene: TRBJ2-3
CDR3 protein: CASSPRISSGASTDTQYF
CDR3 DNA: TGTGCCAGCTCACCACGGATCTCTAGCGGGGCTAGCACAGATACGCAGTATTTT

V gene: TRBV6-5
D gene: -
clone size: -
J gene: TRBJ1-5
CDR3 protein: CASSYSPVSNQPQHF
CDR3 DNA: TGTGCCAGCAGTTACTCCCCAGTTAGCAATCAGCCCCAGCATTTT

V gene: TRBV11-2
D gene: -
clone size: -
J gene: TRBJ2-3
CDR3 protein: CASSLGSSGTDTQYF
CDR3 DNA: TGTGCCAGCAGCTTAGGTTCTAGCGGCACAGATACGCAGTATTTT

V gene: TRBV6-2/TRBV6-3
D gene: TRBD2
clone size: -
J gene: TRBJ2-7
CDR3 protein: CASSRSGNEQYF
CDR3 DNA: TGTGCCAGCAGTAGGAGCGGGAACGAGCAGTACTTC

V gene: TRBV7-2
D gene: TRBD1
clone size: -
J gene: TRBJ1-1
CDR3 protein: CASDLQGAGAQAFF
CDR3 DNA: TGTGCCAGCGACTTACAGGGGGCTGGGGCGCAAGCTTTCTTT

V gene: TRBV25-1
D gene: TRBD2
clone size: -
J gene: TRBJ2-1
CDR3 protein: CASRGAGGPHNEQFF
CDR3 DNA: TGTGCCAGCAGGGGGGCGGGAGGGCCCCACAATGAGCAGTTCTTC

V gene: TRBV6-4
D gene: TRBD2
clone size: -
J gene: TRBJ2-2
CDR3 protein: CASSEGLAGTGELFF
CDR3 DNA: TGTGCCAGCAGTGAAGGTCTAGCGGGCACCGGGGAGCTGTTTTTT

V gene: TRBV29-1
D gene: TRBD1
clone size: -
J gene: TRBJ1-5
CDR3 protein: CSVPGTEGITQHF
CDR3 DNA: TGCAGCGTTCCTGGGACAGAGGGAATCACCCAGCATTTT

V gene: TRBV2
D gene: -
clone size: few
J gene: TRBJ1-2
CDR3 protein: CASSEAAGERYGYTF
CDR3 DNA: TGTGCCAGCAGTGAAGCGGCGGGGGAGAGGTATGGCTACACCTTC

V gene: TRBV10-3
D gene: -
clone size: once
J gene: TRBJ2-7
CDR3 protein: CAISERQDSYEQYF
CDR3 DNA: TGTGCCATCAGTGAAAGACAGGACTCCTACGAGCAGTACTTC

V gene: TRBV9
D gene: TRBD2
clone size: few
J gene: TRBJ2-1
CDR3 protein: CASSVKEGWTSGIYSYNEQFF
CDR3 DNA: TGTGCCAGCAGCGTAAAAGAGGGCTGGACTAGCGGGATCTACTCCTACAATGAGCAGTTCTTC

V gene: TRBV18
D gene: TRBD1
clone size: -
J gene: TRBJ1-4
CDR3 protein: CASSPTQGAANEKLFF
CDR3 DNA: TGTGCCAGCTCACCAACACAGGGGGCGGCTAATGAAAAACTGTTTTTT

V gene: TRBV28
D gene: TRBD1
clone size: -
J gene: TRBJ1-6
CDR3 protein: CASSLSDRGNSPLHF
CDR3 DNA: TGTGCCAGCAGTTTATCCGACAGGGGTAATTCACCCCTCCACTTT

V gene: TRBV3-1/TRBV3-2
D gene: -
clone size: -
J gene: TRBJ2-2
CDR3 protein: CASSQVQGQNTGELFF
CDR3 DNA: TGTGCCAGCAGCCAAGTACAGGGCCAGAACACCGGGGAGCTGTTTTTT

V gene: TRBV7-9
D gene: -
clone size: -
J gene: TRBJ1-1
CDR3 protein: CASSSSGVRGTEAFF
CDR3 DNA: TGTGCCAGCAGCTCATCAGGGGTTAGGGGCACTGAAGCTTTCTTT

V gene: TRBV7-3
D gene: -
clone size: few
J gene: TRBJ2-1
CDR3 protein: CASSLARTLSNEQFF
CDR3 DNA: TGTGCCAGCAGCTTAGCCAGGACTCTTTCCAATGAGCAGTTCTTC

V gene: TRBV6-5
D gene: TRBD1
clone size: -
J gene: TRBJ2-3
CDR3 protein: CARIQGPGDTQYF
CDR3 DNA: TGTGCCCGGATACAGGGGCCCGGGGATACGCAGTATTTT

V gene: TRBV9
D gene: -
clone size: -
J gene: TRBJ2-5
CDR3 protein: CASSPSSGLEETQYF
CDR3 DNA: TGTGCCAGCAGCCCCAGTTCGGGACTGGAAGAGACCCAGTACTTC

V gene: TRBV6-5
D gene: -
clone size: -
J gene: TRBJ1-5
CDR3 protein: CASRPGTLQPQHF
CDR3 DNA: TGTGCCAGCAGACCCGGGACTCTACAGCCCCAGCATTTT

V gene: TRBV29-1
D gene: TRBD1
clone size: -
J gene: TRBJ1-1
CDR3 protein: CSVQLTGAGTEAFF
CDR3 DNA: TGCAGCGTTCAACTGACAGGGGCGGGCACTGAAGCTTTCTTT

V gene: TRBV9
D gene: -
clone size: -
J gene: TRBJ2-3
CDR3 protein: CASSSDRGGSYGDTQYF
CDR3 DNA: TGTGCCAGCAGCTCCGATCGGGGAGGTTCTTACGGAGATACGCAGTATTTT

V gene: TRBV6-5
D gene: TRBD2
clone size: -
J gene: TRBJ2-1
CDR3 protein: CASRGTSGGNEQFF
CDR3 DNA: TGTGCCAGCAGGGGGACTAGCGGGGGCAATGAGCAGTTCTTC

V gene: TRBV19
D gene: TRBD1
clone size: once
J gene: TRBJ2-7
CDR3 protein: CASSKRQGHSYEQYF
CDR3 DNA: TGTGCCAGTAGTAAGAGACAGGGGCACTCCTACGAGCAGTACTTC

V gene: TRBV2
D gene: -
clone size: -
J gene: TRBJ2-1
CDR3 protein: CASSEGRLNNEQFF
CDR3 DNA: TGTGCCAGCAGTGAAGGCAGATTAAACAATGAGCAGTTCTTC

V gene: TRBV7-8
D gene: TRBD2
clone size: -
J gene: TRBJ2-1
CDR3 protein: CASSLVLAGRGEQFF
CDR3 DNA: TGTGCCAGCAGCTTAGTACTAGCGGGGCGAGGTGAGCAGTTCTTC

V gene: TRBV28
D gene: -
clone size: once
J gene: TRBJ2-5
CDR3 protein: CASSLGGRGRETQYF
CDR3 DNA: TGTGCCAGCAGTTTAGGTGGCAGGGGCCGAGAGACCCAGTACTTC

V gene: TRBV7-9
D gene: -
clone size: -
J gene: TRBJ2-2
CDR3 protein: CASSLVSGTGELFF
CDR3 DNA: TGTGCCAGCAGCTTAGTGAGCGGCACCGGGGAGCTGTTTTTT

V gene: TRBV11-2
D gene: -
clone size: -
J gene: TRBJ1-1
CDR3 protein: CASSLVSTGVINTEAFF
CDR3 DNA: TGTGCCAGCAGCTTAGTCAGTACAGGCGTAATCAACACTGAAGCTTTCTTT

V gene: TRBV7-2
D gene: -
clone size: -
J gene: TRBJ2-5
CDR3 protein: CASSFGLARGETQYF
CDR3 DNA: TGTGCCAGCAGCTTTGGACTAGCCAGGGGGGAGACCCAGTACTTC

V gene: TRBV7-2
D gene: TRBD1
clone size: -
J gene: TRBJ2-2
CDR3 protein: CASSHSGTGGLTGELFF
CDR3 DNA: TGTGCCAGCAGCCACTCGGGGACAGGGGGCCTGACCGGGGAGCTGTTTTTT

V gene: TRBV7-2
D gene: TRBD1
clone size: -
J gene: TRBJ2-7
CDR3 protein: CASRQSQGAYFEQYF
CDR3 DNA: TGTGCCAGCAGACAGAGTCAGGGGGCGTATTTCGAGCAGTACTTC

V gene: TRBV29-1
D gene: TRBD1
clone size: -
J gene: TRBJ2-7
CDR3 protein: CSAVGQGDEQYF
CDR3 DNA: TGCAGCGCGGTGGGACAGGGGGACGAGCAGTACTTC

V gene: TRBV19
D gene: TRBD1
clone size: -
J gene: TRBJ2-7
CDR3 protein: CASSLAGTGLYAQYF
CDR3 DNA: TGTGCCAGTAGTCTCGCCGGGACAGGGCTCTACGCGCAGTACTTC

V gene: TRBV5-5
D gene: -
clone size: -
J gene: TRBJ2-5
CDR3 protein: CASSLTAQETQYF
CDR3 DNA: TGTGCCAGCAGCTTGACAGCACAAGAGACCCAGTACTTC